The 3 T cell receptor beta chains in this list originate from one sample, sequenced in a study of cytomegalovirus exposure and HLA in healthy donors (dated by TCRdb to 2016 to 2017). The protocol used for the library was the immunoSEQ multiplex PCR assay. A mixture of 60 forward primers for TCR Vbeta segments and 13 reverse primers for TCR Jbeta segments was used in the multiplex PCR. Imported from immuneACCESS, the table was reduced by TCRdb to in-frame sequences with V and J called. These copies leave out some clones; in studies compared against another copy, an unresolved V gene accounts for under half, and the cause of the remainder is not known. The sample contains 100,000 or so clones, around 80% of them found a single time. The top ten clonotypes cover approximately 3% of the sample. The sequencing sample was made of PBMCs. Receptors originate from a woman in her thirties or forties in good health and CMV-seronegative.

The chain has TRBV27 and TRBJ2-7, with 7 bases aligning to TRBD1. Per the germline V gene, CDR1 is MNHEY and CDR2 is SMNVEV (reference sequence). This CDR3 comprises 12 residues. The ends lost 5 bases at V and 6 bases at J; junction bases unmatched: 4. CDR3 amino acids: CASSHPGGEQYF. The CDR3, as DNA: TGTGCCAGCAGTCACCCAGGGGGCGAGCAGTACTTC.

This clone was observed once. The chain carries TRBV6-5 and TRBJ1-4; maybe TRBD1 (5 bases). The CDR3 is 13 residues long. V dropped 6 bases and J dropped 14 bases, with 19 bases sitting between them. CDR1 MNHEY and CDR2 SVGAGI come from the germline V gene. The CDR3 nucleotides are TGTGCCAGCAGGCTGGCACAGGCGGGAATGCTGTTTTTT. As protein: CASRLAQAGMLFF.

The V gene is TRBV18, the J gene TRBJ2-6, with 7 nucleotides matching TRBD1. The J segment lost 4 bases and the V segment lost 6 bases, leaving 6 bases of the junction unmatched. CDR1 is KGHSH, CDR2 LQKENI, per germline. This CDR3 is built from 15 residues. CDR3 loop: CASSQTGPGANVLTF. As DNA, the CDR3 is TGTGCCAGCTCCCAGACAGGGCCCGGGGCCAACGTCCTGACTTTC.